The rows below give T cell receptor beta chains drawn from one sample of a study of human T cells and chemical hapten exposure. TCRdb passed the RACE reads through MiXCR, listing each CDR3 protein once. Among 65,000 to 95,000 distinct CDR3 sequences listed, less than 8% were seen once. Sequenced material: whole blood, taken in connection with sensitization to the hapten diphenylcyclopropenone (DPC). The source is a woman under 40 with alopecia areata. Some clones in this sample may be carry-over from other donors' samples. CDR3s include the opening cysteine and the closing phenylalanine or tryptophan. D genes are given only for firm matches. Clone size is given for some rows only: seen once, a few or many times, or a class if the clone is expanded.

v_call: TRBV7-3
clone_size: .
d_call: .
j_call: TRBJ1-6
cdr3_nt: TGTGCCAGCAGCTTGGAGGACGCTCAGAGGTCACCCCTCCACTTT
cdr3_aa: CASSLEDAQRSPLHF

v_call: TRBV6-2/TRBV6-3
clone_size: many
d_call: .
j_call: TRBJ1-2
cdr3_nt: TGTGCCAGCAGTTACCCCGGCTACACCTTC
cdr3_aa: CASSYPGYTF

v_call: TRBV6-1
clone_size: few
d_call: .
j_call: TRBJ2-3
cdr3_nt: TGTGCCAGCGGGATAAGCACAGATACGCAGTATTTT
cdr3_aa: CASGISTDTQYF

v_call: TRBV2
clone_size: few
d_call: TRBD2
j_call: TRBJ2-3
cdr3_nt: TGTGCCAGCAGTGAAGGCGGGGGGGCGGGGGATACGCAGTATTTT
cdr3_aa: CASSEGGGAGDTQYF

v_call: TRBV7-3
clone_size: many
d_call: .
j_call: TRBJ2-3
cdr3_nt: TGTGCCAGCAGCCCATATACCGGACAGTCAGATACGCAGTATTTT
cdr3_aa: CASSPYTGQSDTQYF

v_call: TRBV6-1
clone_size: few
d_call: TRBD2
j_call: TRBJ2-2
cdr3_nt: TGTGCCAGCAGTCGATTAGCGGGGGGATCCGGGACCGGGGAGCTGTTTTTT
cdr3_aa: CASSRLAGGSGTGELFF

v_call: TRBV30
clone_size: many
d_call: .
j_call: TRBJ2-3
cdr3_nt: TGTGCCTGGACAGGGGGGGCTGCAGATACGCAGTATTTT
cdr3_aa: CAWTGGAADTQYF

v_call: TRBV5-1
clone_size: many
d_call: TRBD1
j_call: TRBJ2-3
cdr3_nt: TGCGCCAGCTCCGGGACAGTCGGCACAGATACGCAGTATTTT
cdr3_aa: CASSGTVGTDTQYF

v_call: TRBV21-1
clone_size: .
d_call: .
j_call: TRBJ1-5
cdr3_nt: TGTGCCAGCAGCCTGGATCAGCCCCAGCATTTT
cdr3_aa: CASSLDQPQHF

v_call: TRBV29-1
clone_size: many
d_call: .
j_call: TRBJ1-1
cdr3_nt: TGCAGCGTTGGAGAGGGACGGCAGAACACTGAAGCTTTCTTT
cdr3_aa: CSVGEGRQNTEAFF

v_call: TRBV2
clone_size: many
d_call: TRBD1
j_call: TRBJ2-7
cdr3_nt: TGTGCCAGCAGTGACCGAGACAGGGGGCAAAAGCGGGGCTACGAGCAGTACTTC
cdr3_aa: CASSDRDRGQKRGYEQYF

v_call: TRBV14
clone_size: many
d_call: .
j_call: TRBJ2-7
cdr3_nt: TGTGCCAGCAGTCTATACGAGCAGTACTTC
cdr3_aa: CASSLYEQYF

v_call: TRBV30
clone_size: .
d_call: TRBD2
j_call: TRBJ2-3
cdr3_nt: TGTGCCTGGAGCCGGGGGGGCACAGATACGCAGTATTTT
cdr3_aa: CAWSRGGTDTQYF

v_call: TRBV10-3
clone_size: .
d_call: .
j_call: TRBJ1-3
cdr3_nt: TGTGCCATCAGTGGCGGAGGGACGGGCTCTGGAAACACCATATATTTT
cdr3_aa: CAISGGGTGSGNTIYF

v_call: TRBV7-8
clone_size: .
d_call: .
j_call: TRBJ2-7
cdr3_nt: TGTGCCAGCAGCTTAGACAGGGCACGGGAGCAGTACTTC
cdr3_aa: CASSLDRAREQYF

v_call: TRBV30
clone_size: few
d_call: .
j_call: TRBJ1-5
cdr3_nt: TGTGCCTGGAGTGAGGGGTTAGATCAGCCCCAGCATTTT
cdr3_aa: CAWSEGLDQPQHF

v_call: TRBV7-9
clone_size: .
d_call: TRBD1
j_call: TRBJ1-6
cdr3_nt: TGTGCCAGCAGTTTCGACAGGGCGGGTAATTCACCCCTCCACTTT
cdr3_aa: CASSFDRAGNSPLHF

v_call: TRBV5-1
clone_size: many
d_call: .
j_call: TRBJ1-1
cdr3_nt: TGCGCCAGCAGCTTGATACAGGGTGAAGCTTTCTTT
cdr3_aa: CASSLIQGEAFF

v_call: TRBV12-3/TRBV12-4
clone_size: many
d_call: .
j_call: TRBJ1-1
cdr3_nt: TGTGCCAGCAGTTTGTACAGGAACACTGAAGCTTTCTTT
cdr3_aa: CASSLYRNTEAFF

v_call: TRBV3-1
clone_size: many
d_call: TRBD1
j_call: TRBJ1-1
cdr3_nt: TGTGCCAGCAGCCAACACAGGGGTGGCACTGAAGCTTTCTTT
cdr3_aa: CASSQHRGGTEAFF